One and the same sample provided the 14 T cell receptor beta chains below, sequenced in a study of identical twins. TCRdb analysed the 5' RACE reads with MiXCR anew, one entry per CDR3 protein. The sample shows approximately 550,000 distinct CDR3 sequences, around 24% of them seen only once. These data also featured in a second study, about yellow fever vaccine responses in identical twins.

Sequencing was performed on CD4+ T cells sorted from blood. These receptor sequences come from a woman aged 18-30 years in good health.

J is TRBJ2-5 and V is TRBV7-9, with 9 bases that match TRBD1. The CDR3 runs 17 residues. Germline CDR1 reads SEHNR; CDR2 reads FQNEAQ (reference sequence). Unmatched junction bases numbered 10, after V lost 1 base and J lost 4 bases. This CDR3 is CASSLDPGQGIAETQYF. The CDR3, as DNA: TGTGCCAGCAGCTTAGACCCGGGACAGGGAATAGCAGAGACCCAGTACTTC.

This clonotype has only a few counts. The chain is built from TRBV27 and TRBJ2-2; a possible D gene is TRBD2 (7 bases). Germline V lookup: CDR1 MNHEY, CDR2 SMNVEV (reference sequence). CDR3 size: 16 residues. The V end was cut by 6 bases, the J end by 1 base, with 15 bases between. CDR3 coding DNA: TGTGCCAGCAGGGGGGGGGCAGACTTGAACACCGGGGAGCTGTTTTTT. Its translation is CASRGGADLNTGELFF.

The chain couples TRBV6-5 to TRBJ2-3; TRBD1 or TRBD2 may be the D gene (5 bases each). This CDR3 has 15 amino acids. Deletions cut 3 bases from V and 0 bases from J, with 10 bases between. Looked up from germline, CDR1 is MNHEY and CDR2 is SVGAGI. CDR3 bases: TGTGCCAGCAGTTATCGCCGGGACAGCACAGATACGCAGTATTTT. This codes for CASSYRRDSTDTQYF.

This clonotype was recorded a few times. The rearrangement joins TRBV12-3 or TRBV12-4 to TRBJ2-7; 11 bases agree with TRBD2. Unmatched junction bases numbered 7, after V lost 5 bases and J lost 4 bases. The CDR3 is 15 amino acids. This CDR3 reads CASSRVAGGPYEQYF. In DNA, the CDR3 is TGTGCCAGCAGTCGGGTAGCGGGAGGGCCGTACGAGCAGTACTTC.

This clonotype has a handful of counts. The V gene is TRBV20-1, the J gene TRBJ2-1; the D gene is possibly TRBD2 (5 bases). The CDR3 sequence is 14 residues long. Germline V gene lookup returns CDR1 DFQATT and CDR2 SNEGSKA (reference sequence). The ends were cut back, 3 bases at V and 0 bases at J, with 9 bases in the middle. The CDR3 DNA sequence: TGCAGTGCTAGGATGGACTCCTCCTACAATGAGCAGTTCTTC. Translation gives CSARMDSSYNEQFF.

This clonotype came up once. The V and J genes are TRBV5-1 and TRBJ2-7, with TRBD1 matching 8 bases. The CDR3 runs 15 residues. Trimming cost V 0 bases and J 3 bases; bases outside gene matches: 5. Germline values: CDR1 SGHRS, CDR2 YFSETQ. CDR3 bases: TGCGCCAGCAGCTTGGGGACAGGGCAGAACTACGAGCAGTACGTC. Translating it yields CASSLGTGQNYEQYV.

This sequence joins TRBV2 and TRBJ2-5; D call uncertain. The germline V and J ends were trimmed by 4 bases and 5 bases, with 11 bases remaining between them. There are 13 residues in the CDR3. CDR1 SNHLY and CDR2 FYNNEI come from the germline V gene. The CDR3: CASSVLYRETQYF. In nucleotides, the CDR3 is TGTGCCAGCAGTGTCTTGTATCGGGAGACCCAGTACTTC.

This clonotype was counted between two and nine times. The rearrangement uses TRBV15 and TRBJ2-5; D unclear. The CDR3 is 12 residues long. Trimming shortened V by 6 bases and J by 4 bases, and 9 bases separated the two germline ends. CDR1 is LNHNV and CDR2 is YYDKDF in the germline V gene (reference sequence). CDR3 in amino acids: CATSGPGETQYF. DNA of the CDR3: TGTGCCACCAGTGGGCCGGGAGAGACCCAGTACTTC.

The V gene is TRBV24-1, the J gene TRBJ2-1; 7 nucleotides align to TRBD1. The germline gives CDR1 KGHDR, CDR2 SFDVKD. The CDR3 contains 16 residues. Germline trimming cut 7 bases from V and 1 base from J; bases unmatched to any gene: 9. CDR3 in DNA: TGTGCCACCAGCAGAAAGGGGGCTATTTCCTACAATGAGCAGTTCTTC. As protein: CATSRKGAISYNEQFF.

This clonotype was seen a few times. The chain couples TRBV5-1 to TRBJ2-1, with D tentatively TRBD2 (6 bases). The V gene lost 5 bases and the J gene lost 0 bases, with 18 bases spanning the gap. CDR1 and CDR2 from the germline V gene are SGHRS and YFSETQ. CDR3 size: 17 residues. CDR3 sequence (DNA): TGCGCCAGCAGACCCACTCTAGCGTCGAGCTCCTACAATGAGCAGTTCTTC. It is translated as CASRPTLASSSYNEQFF.

V and J are TRBV5-4 and TRBJ1-6, with 7 bases matching TRBD1. V was clipped by 1 base and J by 7 bases; unmatched bases: 2. The CDR3 covers 14 residues. CDR1 and CDR2 from the germline V gene are SGHNT and YYREEE (reference sequence). The CDR3 here is CASSLQGVNSPLHF. CDR3 DNA: TGTGCCAGCAGCTTGCAGGGGGTAAATTCACCCCTCCACTTT.

This clonotype was picked up a small number of times. The CDR3: CASSLGGRDAETQYF. The CDR3 DNA sequence: TGCGCCAGCAGCTTGGGCGGGAGGGATGCGGAGACCCAGTACTTC. This chain connects TRBV5-1 to TRBJ2-5, with 9 bases identical to TRBD2. CDR1 and CDR2 (germline): SGHRS, YFSETQ. The V and J ends lost 0 bases and 5 bases, in that order; junction bases with no gene match: 5. The CDR3 length is 15 residues.

This sequence joins TRBV9 and TRBJ2-2, with 11 bases lining up with TRBD2. The V gene end was trimmed by 2 bases and the J gene end by 2 bases; junction bases not matched to a gene: 2. CDR1 is SGDLS and CDR2 is YYNGEE in the germline V gene. The CDR3 has 16 residues. The CDR3 DNA follows: TGTGCCAGCAGCGTCACTAGCGGGGGAAACACCGGGGAGCTGTTTTTT. Translating it yields CASSVTSGGNTGELFF.

The genes are TRBV20-1 and TRBJ1-2; D is uncertain. The CDR3 is made up of 10 amino acids. The germline V gene encodes CDR1 DFQATT and CDR2 SNEGSKA (reference sequence). V was trimmed by 4 bases and J by 7 bases, leaving 7 bases between them. Written as DNA, the CDR3 is TGCAGTGCTATTGCGGGTGGCTACACCTTC. This codes for CSAIAGGYTF.